The T cell receptor (beta chain) described here comes from a study of blood T cell repertoires in COVID-19. Study-wide context: Acute and convalescent COVID-19 samples came from the United States, Italy and Spain. Sample material is recorded as cDNA or gDNA derived from T cells, B-cell-depleted T cells, or PBMCs.

Germline values: CDR1 LGHDT, CDR2 YNNKEL (reference sequence). V shed 4 bases, J shed 1 base, and the junction held 6 bases outside the gene matches. The CDR3 extends over 15 amino acids. In the study's own analysis: For nucleated cells, counts were estimated from reference gene primer amplification. Data came from immunoSEQ multiplex PCR; TCRdb stores just in-frame clones and leaves some out. V and J calls and clone size are those listed in that table; D and trimming were worked out from the DNA. The sample lists 200,000 or so clones; around 77% were seen once. The sequencing input was peripheral blood. The sequence derives from a man aged 60-69 years with active or convalescent COVID-19. The chain carries TRBV3-1 (or the pseudogene TRBV3-2) and TRBJ1-1; 7 positions agree with TRBD1. CDR3 in DNA: TGTGCCAGCAGCCTAGCCGGGACAGAGAACACTGAAGCTTTCTTT. Its translation: CASSLAGTENTEAFF.